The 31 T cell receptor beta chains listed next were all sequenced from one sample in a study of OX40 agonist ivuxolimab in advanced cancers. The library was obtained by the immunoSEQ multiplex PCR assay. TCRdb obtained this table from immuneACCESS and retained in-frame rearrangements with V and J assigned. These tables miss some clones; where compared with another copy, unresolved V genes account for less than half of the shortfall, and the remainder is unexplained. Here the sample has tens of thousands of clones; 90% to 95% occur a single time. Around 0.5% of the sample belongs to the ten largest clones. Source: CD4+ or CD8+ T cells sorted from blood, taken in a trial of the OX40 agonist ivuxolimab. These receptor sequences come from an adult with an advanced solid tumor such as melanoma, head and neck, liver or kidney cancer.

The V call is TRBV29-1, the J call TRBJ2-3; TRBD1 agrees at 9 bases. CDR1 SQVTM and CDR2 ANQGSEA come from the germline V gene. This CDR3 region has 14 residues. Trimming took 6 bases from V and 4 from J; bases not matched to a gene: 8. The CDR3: CSVHGQGIADTQYF. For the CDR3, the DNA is TGCAGCGTCCACGGACAGGGGATTGCAGATACGCAGTATTTT.

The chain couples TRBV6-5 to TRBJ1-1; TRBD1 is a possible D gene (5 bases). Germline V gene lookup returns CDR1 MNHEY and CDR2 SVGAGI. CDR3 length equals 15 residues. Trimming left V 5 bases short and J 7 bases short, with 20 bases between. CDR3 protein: CASSPRDGAYGEAFF. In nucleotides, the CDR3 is TGTGCCAGCAGTCCCAGGGACGGGGCGTATGGTGAAGCTTTCTTT.

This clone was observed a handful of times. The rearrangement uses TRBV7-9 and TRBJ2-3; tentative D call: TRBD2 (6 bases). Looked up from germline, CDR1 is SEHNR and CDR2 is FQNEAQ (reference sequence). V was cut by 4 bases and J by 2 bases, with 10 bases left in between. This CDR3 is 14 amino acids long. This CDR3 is CASSWGLPTDTQYF. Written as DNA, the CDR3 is TGTGCCAGCAGCTGGGGACTTCCCACAGATACGCAGTATTTT.

The CDR3 DNA reads TGTGCCAGTAGTATGGGACAGGCAAGTGGCTACACCTTC. Amino acid sequence: CASSMGQASGYTF. The J gene is TRBJ1-2, the V gene TRBV19; 8 bases align to TRBD1. Germline CDR1 and CDR2: LNHDA and SQIVND (reference sequence). This CDR3 contains 13 residues. V lost 3 bases, J lost 7 bases, and 4 bases stayed unmatched. The full variable domain, rest sourced from reference TRBV19 and TRBJ1-2, is DGGITQSPKYLFRKEGQNVTLSCEQNLNHDAMYWYRQDPGQGLRLIYYSQIVNDFQKGDIAEGYSVSREKKESFPLTVTSAQKNPTAFYLCASSMGQASGYTFGSGTRLTVV.

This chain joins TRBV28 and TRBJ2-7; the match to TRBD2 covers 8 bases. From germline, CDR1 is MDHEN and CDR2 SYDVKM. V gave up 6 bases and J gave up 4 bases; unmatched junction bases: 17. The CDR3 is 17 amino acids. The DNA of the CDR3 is TGTGCCAGCAGCTCCCCCGGCGGGGGGCGAACACAATACGAGCAGTACTTC. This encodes CASSSPGGGRTQYEQYF.

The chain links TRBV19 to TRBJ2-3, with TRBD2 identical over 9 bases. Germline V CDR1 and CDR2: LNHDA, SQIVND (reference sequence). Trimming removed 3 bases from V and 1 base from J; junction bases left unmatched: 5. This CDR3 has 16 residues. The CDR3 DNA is TGTGCCAGTAGTATTGTGGTAGCGGGGGGCACAGATACGCAGTATTTT. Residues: CASSIVVAGGTDTQYF.

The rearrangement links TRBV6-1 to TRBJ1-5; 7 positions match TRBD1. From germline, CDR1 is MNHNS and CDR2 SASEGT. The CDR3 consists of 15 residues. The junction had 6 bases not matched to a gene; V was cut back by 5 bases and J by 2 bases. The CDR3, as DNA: TGTGCCAGCAGTAGACAGGGCTTGGGCAATCAGCCCCAGCATTTT. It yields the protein CASSRQGLGNQPQHF.

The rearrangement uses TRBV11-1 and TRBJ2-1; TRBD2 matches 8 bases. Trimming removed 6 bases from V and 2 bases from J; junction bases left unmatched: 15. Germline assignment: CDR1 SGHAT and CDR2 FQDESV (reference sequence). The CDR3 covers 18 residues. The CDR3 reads CASSRSFLGTSTYNEQFF. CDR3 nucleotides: TGTGCCAGCAGTCGGTCGTTCCTTGGGACTAGTACCTACAATGAGCAGTTCTTC.

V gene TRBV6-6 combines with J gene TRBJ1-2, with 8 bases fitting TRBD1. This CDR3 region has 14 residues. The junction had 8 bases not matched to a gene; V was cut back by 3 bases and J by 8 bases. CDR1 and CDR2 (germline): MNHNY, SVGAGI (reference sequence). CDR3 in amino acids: CASSYLDRGEGYTF. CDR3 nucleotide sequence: TGTGCCAGCAGTTATCTCGACAGGGGCGAGGGCTACACCTTC.

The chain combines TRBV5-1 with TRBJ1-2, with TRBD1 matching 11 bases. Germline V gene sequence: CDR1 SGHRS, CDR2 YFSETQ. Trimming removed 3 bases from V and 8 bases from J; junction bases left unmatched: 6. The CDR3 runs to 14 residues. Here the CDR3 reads CASSSRTGGDGYTF. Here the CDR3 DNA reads TGCGCCAGCAGCTCGCGGACAGGGGGCGACGGCTACACCTTC. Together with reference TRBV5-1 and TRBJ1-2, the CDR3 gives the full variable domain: KAGVTQTPRYLIKTRGQQVTLSCSPISGHRSVSWYQQTPGQGLQFLFEYFSETQRNKGNFPGRFSGRQFSNSRSEMNVSTLELGDSALYLCASSSRTGGDGYTFGSGTRLTVV.

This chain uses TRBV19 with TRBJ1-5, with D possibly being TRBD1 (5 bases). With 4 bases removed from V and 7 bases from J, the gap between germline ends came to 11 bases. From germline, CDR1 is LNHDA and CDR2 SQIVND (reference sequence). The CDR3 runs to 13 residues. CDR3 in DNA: TGTGCCAGTAGTAAGGGGTTCTTGCAGCCCCAGCATTTT. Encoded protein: CASSKGFLQPQHF.

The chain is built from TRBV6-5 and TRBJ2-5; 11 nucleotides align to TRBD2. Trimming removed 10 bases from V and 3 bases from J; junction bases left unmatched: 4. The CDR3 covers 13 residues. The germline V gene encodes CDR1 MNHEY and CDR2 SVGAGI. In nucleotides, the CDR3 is TGTGCCACCTTACTAGCGGGGGAAGAGACCCAGTACTTC. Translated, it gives CATLLAGEETQYF.

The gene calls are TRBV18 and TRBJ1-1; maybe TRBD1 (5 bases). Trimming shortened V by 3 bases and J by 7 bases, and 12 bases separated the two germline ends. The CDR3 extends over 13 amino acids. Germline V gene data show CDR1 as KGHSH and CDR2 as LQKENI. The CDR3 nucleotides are TGTGCCAGCTCACCCATTTCAGACAGTGAAGCTTTCTTT. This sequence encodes CASSPISDSEAFF. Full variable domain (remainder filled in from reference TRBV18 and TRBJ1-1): NAGVMQNPRHLVRRRGQEARLRCSPMKGHSHVYWYRQLPEEGLKFMVYLQKENIIDESGMPKERFSAEFPKEGPSILRIQQVVRGDSAAYFCASSPISDSEAFFGQGTRLTVV.

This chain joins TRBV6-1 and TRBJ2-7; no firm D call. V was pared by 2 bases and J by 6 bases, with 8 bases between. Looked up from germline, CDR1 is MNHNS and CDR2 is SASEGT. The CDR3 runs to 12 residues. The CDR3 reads CASSEPLREQYF. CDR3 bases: TGTGCCAGCAGTGAACCGCTCCGCGAGCAGTACTTC.

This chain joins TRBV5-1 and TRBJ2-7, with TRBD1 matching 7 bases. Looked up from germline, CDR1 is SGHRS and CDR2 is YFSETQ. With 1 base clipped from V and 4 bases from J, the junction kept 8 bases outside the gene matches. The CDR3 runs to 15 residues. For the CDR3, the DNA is TGCGCCAGCAGCTTGAGACCCAGGGGGTCGTACGAGCAGTACTTC. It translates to CASSLRPRGSYEQYF.

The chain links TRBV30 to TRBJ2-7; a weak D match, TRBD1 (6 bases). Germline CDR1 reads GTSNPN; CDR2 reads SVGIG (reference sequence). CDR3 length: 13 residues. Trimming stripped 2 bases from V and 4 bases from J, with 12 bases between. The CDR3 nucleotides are TGTGCCTGGAGTCAGGGGTTTGAATACGAGCAGTACTTC. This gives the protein CAWSQGFEYEQYF.

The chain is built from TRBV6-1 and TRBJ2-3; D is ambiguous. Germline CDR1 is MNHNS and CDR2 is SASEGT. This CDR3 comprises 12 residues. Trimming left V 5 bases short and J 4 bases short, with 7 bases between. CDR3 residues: CASSFFADTQYF. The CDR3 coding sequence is TGTGCCAGCAGTTTTTTCGCAGATACGCAGTATTTT.

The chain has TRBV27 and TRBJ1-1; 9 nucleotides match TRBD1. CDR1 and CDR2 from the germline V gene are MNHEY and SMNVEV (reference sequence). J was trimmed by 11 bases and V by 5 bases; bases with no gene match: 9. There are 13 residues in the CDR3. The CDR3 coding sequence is TGTGCCAGCAGTCCCGTTGGGACAGGGTCGGCTTTCTTT. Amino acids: CASSPVGTGSAFF.

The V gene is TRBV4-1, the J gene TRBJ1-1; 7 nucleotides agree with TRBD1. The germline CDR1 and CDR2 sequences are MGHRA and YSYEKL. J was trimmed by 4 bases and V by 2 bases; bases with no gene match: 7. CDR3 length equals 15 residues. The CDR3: CASSQMTGRVTEAFF. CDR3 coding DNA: TGCGCCAGCAGCCAAATGACAGGGAGGGTCACTGAAGCTTTCTTT.

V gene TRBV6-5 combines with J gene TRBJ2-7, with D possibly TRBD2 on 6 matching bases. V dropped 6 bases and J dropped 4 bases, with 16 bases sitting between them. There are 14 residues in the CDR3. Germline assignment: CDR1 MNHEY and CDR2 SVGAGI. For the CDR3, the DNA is TGTGCCAGCAGGGATAGCGGAGCCCTTTACGAGCAGTACTTC. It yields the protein CASRDSGALYEQYF.

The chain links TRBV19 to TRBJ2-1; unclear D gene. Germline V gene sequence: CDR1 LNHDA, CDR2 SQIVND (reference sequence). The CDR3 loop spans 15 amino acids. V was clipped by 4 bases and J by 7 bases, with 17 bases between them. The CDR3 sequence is CASSTAALDRNEQFF. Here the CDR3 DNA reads TGTGCCAGTAGTACGGCTGCCTTGGATCGTAATGAGCAGTTCTTC.

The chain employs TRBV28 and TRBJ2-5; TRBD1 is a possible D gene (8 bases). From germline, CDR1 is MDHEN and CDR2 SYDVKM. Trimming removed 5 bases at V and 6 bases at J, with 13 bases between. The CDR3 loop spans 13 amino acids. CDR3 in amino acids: CASSTGGDQTQYF. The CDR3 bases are TGTGCCAGCAGTACAGGGGGGGATCAGACCCAGTACTTC.

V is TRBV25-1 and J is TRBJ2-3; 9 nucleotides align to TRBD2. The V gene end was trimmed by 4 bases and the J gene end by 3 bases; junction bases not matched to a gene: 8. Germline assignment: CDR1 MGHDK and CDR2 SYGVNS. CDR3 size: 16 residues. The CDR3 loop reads CASSAAGTSLTDTQYF. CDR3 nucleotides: TGTGCCAGCAGTGCCGCCGGGACTAGCTTAACAGATACGCAGTATTTT.

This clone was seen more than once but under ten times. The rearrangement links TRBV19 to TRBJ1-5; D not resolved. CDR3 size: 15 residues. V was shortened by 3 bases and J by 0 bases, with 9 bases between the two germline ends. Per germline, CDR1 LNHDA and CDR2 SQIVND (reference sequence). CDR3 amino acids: CASSIQRLSNQPQHF. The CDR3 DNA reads TGTGCCAGTAGTATTCAAAGGCTTAGCAATCAGCCCCAGCATTTT.

CDR3 nucleotide sequence: TGCGCCAGCAGCTTAAAGCGGGGGGGAACAGATACGCAGTATTTT. Protein product: CASSLKRGGTDTQYF. The rearrangement uses TRBV5-1 and TRBJ2-3, with 10 nucleotides matching TRBD2. Germline V gene sequence: CDR1 SGHRS, CDR2 YFSETQ. CDR3 size: 15 residues. V dropped 2 bases and J dropped 3; count of bases not matched to a gene: 3. Based on the CDR3 plus reference TRBV5-1 and TRBJ2-3, the full variable domain is KAGVTQTPRYLIKTRGQQVTLSCSPISGHRSVSWYQQTPGQGLQFLFEYFSETQRNKGNFPGRFSGRQFSNSRSEMNVSTLELGDSALYLCASSLKRGGTDTQYFGPGTRLTVL.

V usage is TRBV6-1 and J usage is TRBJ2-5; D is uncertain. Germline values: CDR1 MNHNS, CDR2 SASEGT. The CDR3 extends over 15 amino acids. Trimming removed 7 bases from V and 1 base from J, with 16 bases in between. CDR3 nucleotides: TGTGCCAGCACTCGGGCCCACGGCCCCCAAGAGACCCAGTACTTC. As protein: CASTRAHGPQETQYF.

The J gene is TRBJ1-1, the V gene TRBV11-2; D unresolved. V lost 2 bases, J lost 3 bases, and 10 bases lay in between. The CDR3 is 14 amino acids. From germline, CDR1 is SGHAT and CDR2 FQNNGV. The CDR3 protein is CASSLRPLHTEAFF. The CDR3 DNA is TGTGCCAGCAGCTTAAGGCCGTTGCACACTGAAGCTTTCTTT. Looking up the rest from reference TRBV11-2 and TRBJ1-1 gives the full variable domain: EAGVAQSPRYKIIEKRQSVAFWCNPISGHATLYWYQQILGQGPKLLIQFQNNGVVDDSQLPKDRFSAERLKGVDSTLKIQPAKLEDSAVYLCASSLRPLHTEAFFGQGTRLTVV.

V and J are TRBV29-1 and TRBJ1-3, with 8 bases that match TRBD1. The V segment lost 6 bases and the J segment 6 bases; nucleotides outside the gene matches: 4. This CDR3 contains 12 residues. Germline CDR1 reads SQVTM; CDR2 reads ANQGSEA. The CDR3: CSVGQGANTIYF. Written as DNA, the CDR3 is TGCAGCGTCGGACAGGGAGCAAACACCATATATTTT.

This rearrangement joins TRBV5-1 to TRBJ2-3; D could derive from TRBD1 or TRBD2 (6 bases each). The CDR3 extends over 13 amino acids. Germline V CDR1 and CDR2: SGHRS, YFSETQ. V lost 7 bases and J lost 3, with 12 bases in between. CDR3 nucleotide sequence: TGCGCCAGCCGATCGGGGGCGACAGATACGCAGTATTTT. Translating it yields CASRSGATDTQYF.

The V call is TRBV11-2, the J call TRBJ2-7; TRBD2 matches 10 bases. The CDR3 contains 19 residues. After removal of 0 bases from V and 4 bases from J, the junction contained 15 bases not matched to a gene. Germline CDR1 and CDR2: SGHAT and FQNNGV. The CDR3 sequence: CASSLEGLAGGIGLYEQYF. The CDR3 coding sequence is TGTGCCAGCAGCTTAGAAGGGTTAGCGGGAGGAATCGGTCTGTACGAGCAGTACTTC.

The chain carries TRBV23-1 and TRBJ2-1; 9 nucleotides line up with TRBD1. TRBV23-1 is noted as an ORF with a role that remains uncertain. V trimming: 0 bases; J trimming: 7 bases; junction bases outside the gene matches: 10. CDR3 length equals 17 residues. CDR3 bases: TGCGCCAGCAGTCAATCGATCCGACAGGGGGTACTGAATGAGCAGTTCTTC. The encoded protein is CASSQSIRQGVLNEQFF.